A selection of T cell receptor beta chains follows, all from one sample in a study of cytomegalovirus exposure and HLA in healthy donors. TCRdb's table, derived via immunoSEQ multiplex PCR, lists solely in-frame clones and lacks some. The data show some 140,000 clones, 70% to 80% seen once. The sequenced sample consisted of PBMCs. The receptors stem from a man aged 25-45 years in good health and CMV-seronegative. The CDR3 runs from the conserved cysteine through the conserved F or W. Each record gives: D gene, J gene, clone size, V gene, CDR3 protein, CDR3 DNA. D genes are given only for firm matches. Size values are once, few and many counts, or a class for expanded clones, and some rows have none.

TRBD1 | TRBJ2-7 | - | TRBV7-9 | CASSLVTSWTGNHEQYF | TGTGCCAGCAGCTTAGTAACATCGTGGACAGGGAACCACGAGCAGTACTTC
- | TRBJ2-5 | - | TRBV20-1 | CSASPGETQYF | TGCAGTGCTAGCCCCGGAGAGACCCAGTACTTC
- | TRBJ2-7 | - | TRBV5-1 | CASSLEQGSSYEQYF | TGCGCCAGCAGCTTGGAGCAGGGTAGCTCCTACGAGCAGTACTTC
- | TRBJ1-2 | - | TRBV7-2 | CASSFSVRRGAAGYTF | TGTGCCAGCAGCTTTTCAGTCCGACGGGGGGCGGCTGGCTACACCTTC
- | TRBJ1-2 | few | TRBV4-3 | CASSQDSRNTLGYTF | TGCGCCAGCAGCCAAGATTCTAGAAACACTCTAGGCTACACCTTC
TRBD2 | TRBJ2-1 | few | TRBV5-1 | CASSLAPSGGHNEQFF | TGCGCCAGCAGCTTGGCGCCTAGCGGGGGTCACAATGAGCAGTTCTTC
- | TRBJ2-1 | - | TRBV19 | CASSPTSYNEQFF | TGTGCCAGTAGCCCTACGTCCTACAATGAGCAGTTCTTC
- | TRBJ2-3 | once | TRBV5-1 | CASSLAGTFTDTQYF | TGCGCCAGCAGCTTGGCGGGGACTTTCACAGATACGCAGTATTTT
TRBD2 | TRBJ2-1 | - | TRBV27 | CASSLLAGGPYNEQFF | TGTGCCAGCAGTTTACTAGCGGGGGGCCCCTACAATGAGCAGTTCTTC
- | TRBJ1-2 | - | TRBV15 | CATSRVGGKGYGYTF | TGTGCCACCAGCAGAGTAGGAGGGAAGGGCTATGGCTACACCTTC
TRBD1 | TRBJ2-7 | - | TRBV5-6 | CASSWGTGVHEQYF | TGTGCCAGCAGCTGGGGAACAGGGGTGCACGAGCAGTACTTC
- | TRBJ1-2 | once | TRBV5-6 | CASSLRGIPGYTF | TGTGCCAGCAGCTTGAGGGGGATTCCTGGCTACACCTTC
TRBD2 | TRBJ2-7 | - | TRBV9 | CASSSGLAVDEQYF | TGTGCCAGCAGCTCGGGACTAGCGGTTGACGAGCAGTACTTC
- | TRBJ1-6 | few | TRBV10-3 | CAISDPHRAGNSPLHF | TGTGCCATCAGTGACCCCCACAGGGCTGGTAATTCACCCCTCCACTTT
- | TRBJ1-2 | - | TRBV2 | CASSENAGGNYGYTF | TGTGCCAGCAGTGAAAATGCGGGGGGCAACTATGGCTACACCTTC
TRBD2 | TRBJ2-1 | once | TRBV7-9 | CSSSLAGPYNEQFF | TGTTCCAGCAGCTTAGCGGGGCCCTACAATGAGCAGTTCTTC
- | TRBJ1-2 | once | TRBV18 | CASSPPQVYGYTF | TGTGCCAGCTCACCACCTCAGGTCTATGGCTACACCTTC
- | TRBJ1-2 | - | TRBV4-3 | CASKNQAENYGYTF | TGCGCCAGCAAAAACCAGGCAGAGAACTATGGCTACACCTTC
TRBD1 | TRBJ1-1 | few | TRBV7-9 | CASSRDRGMNTEAFF | TGTGCCAGCAGCCGGGACAGGGGAATGAACACTGAAGCTTTCTTT
- | TRBJ2-5 | - | TRBV2 | CASRPSGMETQYF | TGTGCCAGCAGGCCCTCAGGCATGGAGACCCAGTACTTC
TRBD2 | TRBJ2-1 | - | TRBV5-4 | CASSLPSGDYNEQFF | TGTGCCAGCAGCTTGCCTAGCGGGGATTACAATGAGCAGTTCTTC
- | TRBJ2-4 | - | TRBV29-1 | CSAGRSGNIQYF | TGCAGCGCGGGTCGCTCCGGAAACATTCAGTACTTC
- | TRBJ2-7 | - | TRBV5-4 | CASSLSGASYEQYF | TGTGCCAGCAGCTTGTCAGGGGCTTCGTACGAGCAGTACTTC
- | TRBJ2-2 | - | TRBV28 | CASSASGIGELFF | TGTGCCAGCAGTGCCTCAGGGATCGGGGAGCTGTTTTTT
- | TRBJ1-1 | - | TRBV19 | CASSIVAANTEAFF | TGTGCCAGTAGTATCGTGGCGGCGAACACTGAAGCTTTCTTT
TRBD2 | TRBJ2-2 | - | TRBV7-8 | CASSAGTSVNTGELFF | TGTGCCAGCAGCGCGGGGACTAGCGTGAACACCGGGGAGCTGTTTTTT
TRBD2 | TRBJ2-1 | - | TRBV6-6 | CASAPPGGGYNEQFF | TGTGCCAGCGCCCCGCCCGGCGGGGGGTACAATGAGCAGTTCTTC
TRBD2 | TRBJ2-3 | - | TRBV7-6 | CASSLLGERGGTDTQYF | TGTGCCAGCAGCTTGTTGGGTGAGCGGGGGGGCACAGATACGCAGTATTTT
TRBD1 | TRBJ1-1 | - | TRBV13 | CASSPGTGGEAFF | TGTGCCAGCAGCCCGGGGACAGGGGGTGAAGCTTTCTTT
TRBD1 | TRBJ1-2 | - | TRBV15 | CATSRGGGTGHGYTF | TGTGCCACCAGCAGAGGGGGTGGGACAGGGCACGGCTACACCTTC
TRBD1 | TRBJ2-5 | - | TRBV7-2 | CASSPDRGVETQYF | TGTGCCAGCAGCCCGGACAGGGGAGTAGAGACCCAGTACTTC
- | TRBJ2-1 | - | TRBV27 | CASSLFAGGINEQFF | TGTGCCAGCAGTTTATTTGCAGGGGGGATCAATGAGCAGTTCTTC
TRBD1 | TRBJ2-2 | - | TRBV5-5 | CASIKGQGVGELFF | TGTGCCAGCATCAAGGGACAGGGAGTCGGGGAGCTGTTTTTT
TRBD2 | TRBJ2-5 | - | TRBV27 | CASSRASGGAFETQYF | TGTGCCAGCAGTCGAGCTAGCGGGGGGGCATTCGAGACCCAGTACTTC
- | TRBJ2-1 | - | TRBV6-5 | CASRKRGSYNEQFF | TGTGCCAGCAGAAAGCGTGGCTCCTACAATGAGCAGTTCTTC
TRBD2 | TRBJ2-7 | - | TRBV30 | CAWTPTSGGREYF | TGTGCCTGGACCCCGACTAGCGGGGGAAGGGAGTACTTC
TRBD1 | TRBJ1-2 | few | TRBV5-5 | CASSWTSGGTAYGYTF | TGTGCCAGCAGCTGGACATCCGGCGGGACAGCCTATGGCTACACCTTC
- | TRBJ1-6 | - | TRBV28 | CASTLYPGSPLHF | TGTGCCAGCACCCTATACCCAGGGTCACCCCTCCACTTT
- | TRBJ2-3 | - | TRBV13 | CASSLVEGHTDTQYF | TGTGCCAGCAGCTTGGTTGAGGGCCACACAGATACGCAGTATTTT
TRBD1 | TRBJ2-7 | few | TRBV28 | CASRRSGQGCEQYF | TGTGCCAGCAGGAGATCGGGACAGGGTTGCGAGCAGTACTTC